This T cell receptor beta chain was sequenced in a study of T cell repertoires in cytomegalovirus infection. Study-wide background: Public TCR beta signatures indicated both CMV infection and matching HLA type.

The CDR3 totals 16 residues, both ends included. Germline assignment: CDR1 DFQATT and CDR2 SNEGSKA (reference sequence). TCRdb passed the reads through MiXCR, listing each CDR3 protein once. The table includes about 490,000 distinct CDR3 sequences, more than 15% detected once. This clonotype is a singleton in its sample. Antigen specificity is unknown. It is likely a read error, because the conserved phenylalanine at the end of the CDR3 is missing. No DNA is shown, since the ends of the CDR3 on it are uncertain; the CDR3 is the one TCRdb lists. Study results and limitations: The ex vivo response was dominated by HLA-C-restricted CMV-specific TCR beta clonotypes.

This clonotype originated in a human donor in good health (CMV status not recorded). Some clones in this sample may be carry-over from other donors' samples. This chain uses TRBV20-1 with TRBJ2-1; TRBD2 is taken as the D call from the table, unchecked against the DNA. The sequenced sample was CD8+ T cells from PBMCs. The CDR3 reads CSAREGWTSGNNEQLL.